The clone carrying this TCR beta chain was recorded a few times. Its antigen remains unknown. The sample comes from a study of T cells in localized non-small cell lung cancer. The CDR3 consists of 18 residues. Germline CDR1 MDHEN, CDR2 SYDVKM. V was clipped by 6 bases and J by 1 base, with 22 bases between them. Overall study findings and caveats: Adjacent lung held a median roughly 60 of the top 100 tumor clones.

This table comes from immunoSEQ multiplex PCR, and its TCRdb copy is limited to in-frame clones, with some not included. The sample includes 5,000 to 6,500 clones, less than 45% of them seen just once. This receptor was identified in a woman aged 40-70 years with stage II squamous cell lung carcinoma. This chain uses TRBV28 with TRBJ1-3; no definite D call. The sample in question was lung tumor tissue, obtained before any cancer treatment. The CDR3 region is CASSLRRSGARSGNTIYF. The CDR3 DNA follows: TGTGCCAGCAGCCTACGACGGAGCGGAGCACGTTCTGGAAACACCATATATTTT.